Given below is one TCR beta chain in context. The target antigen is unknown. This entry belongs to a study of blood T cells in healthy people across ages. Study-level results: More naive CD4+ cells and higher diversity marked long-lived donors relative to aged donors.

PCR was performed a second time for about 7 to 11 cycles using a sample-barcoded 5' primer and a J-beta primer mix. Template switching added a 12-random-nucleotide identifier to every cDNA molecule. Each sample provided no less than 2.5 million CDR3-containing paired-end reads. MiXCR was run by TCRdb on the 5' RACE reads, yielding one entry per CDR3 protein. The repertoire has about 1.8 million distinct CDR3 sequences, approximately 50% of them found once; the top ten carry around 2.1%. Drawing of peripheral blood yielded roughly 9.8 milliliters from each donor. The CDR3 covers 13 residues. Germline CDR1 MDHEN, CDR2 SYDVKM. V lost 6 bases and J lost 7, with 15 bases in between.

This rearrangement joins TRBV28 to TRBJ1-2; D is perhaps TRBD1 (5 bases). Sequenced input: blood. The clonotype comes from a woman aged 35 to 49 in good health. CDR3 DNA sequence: TGTGCCAGCAGGGTAGGGACCTACTCTGGCTACACCTTC. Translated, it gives CASRVGTYSGYTF.